This T cell receptor (beta chain) was documented in a study of shared clonotypes between healthy human individuals. CD8 cells regarded as naive lacked CD45RO, were positively chosen for CCR7, and omitted terminally differentiated effector memory CD45RA+ cells. Clones were read by immunoSEQ multiplex PCR, and TCRdb kept only the in-frame ones, dropping some. The repertoire has about 680,000 clones, around 92% of them found once; the top ten carry approximately 24%. The trim removed 3 bases at V and 2 bases at J, leaving 7 bases unmatched. CDR1 is GTSNPN and CDR2 is SVGIG in the germline V gene (reference sequence). The CDR3 totals 15 residues.

The sequencing sample was made of naive CD8+ T cells sorted from blood. This clonotype originated in a man aged 25 to 40 in good health. The chain has TRBV30 and TRBJ2-3; TRBD2 aligns across 8 bases. As DNA, the CDR3 is TGTGCCTGGAGGGGACTAGGGGAGAACACAGATACGCAGTATTTT. Protein: CAWRGLGENTDTQYF.